This entry is about one T cell receptor beta chain. This entry belongs to a study of T cell responses to AZD1222 COVID-19 vaccine. The V end lost 5 bases, the J end lost 4 bases, and 9 bases lay between the germline ends. Germline V gene data show CDR1 as SGHTA and CDR2 as FQGNSA. The CDR3 contains 12 residues. TCRdb's table, derived via immunoSEQ multiplex PCR, lists solely in-frame clones and lacks some. The sample lists 120,000 to 150,000 clones, about 91% seen once, with about 15% in the top ten. The chain employs TRBV7-2 and TRBJ2-7, with D possibly being TRBD2 (6 bases). The sequence came from an adult in good health. This material consisted of peripheral blood, taken on day 0 of AZD1222 vaccination. The CDR3 bases are TGTGCCAGCAGCAGGGGACTTTACGAGCAGTACTTC. Translated: CASSRGLYEQYF.